Each of the 3 T cell receptor beta chains below was sequenced from the same sample in a study of T cell responses to AZD1222 COVID-19 vaccine. Sequencing was performed with immunoSEQ multiplex PCR; in TCRdb, only in-frame clones are kept and a portion is missing. This sample has under 110,000 clones, with roughly 90% found just once. Material: peripheral blood, obtained on day 0 of AZD1222 vaccination. These receptor sequences come from an adult in good health.

The chain uses TRBV30 and TRBJ1-2; TRBD1 matches at 7 bases. J was trimmed by 0 bases and V by 3 bases; bases with no gene match: 13. This CDR3 comprises 17 residues. Germline CDR1 GTSNPN, CDR2 SVGIG (reference sequence). CDR3 region: CAWRDRQLLRTNYGYTF. The CDR3 nucleotides read TGTGCCTGGAGGGACAGGCAACTCCTGAGGACTAACTATGGCTACACCTTC.

The rearrangement joins TRBV29-1 to TRBJ2-3, with 12 positions matching TRBD2. Germline V gives CDR1 SQVTM, CDR2 ANQGSEA. Unmatched junction bases numbered 19, after V lost 4 bases and J lost 5 bases. CDR3 length: 19 amino acids. CDR3 sequence: CSVANLLTTRLAGEDTQYF. In DNA form, the CDR3 reads TGCAGCGTTGCGAATCTCCTTACGACCCGACTAGCGGGAGAAGATACGCAGTATTTT.

The chain is built from TRBV10-3 and TRBJ2-3; weak D call: TRBD2 (5 bases). Germline CDR1 reads ENHRY; CDR2 reads SYGVKD. The CDR3 is 15 residues long. The ends were cut back, 6 bases at V and 3 bases at J, with 16 bases in the middle. Here the CDR3 reads CAISQAPGETDTQYF. DNA for the CDR3: TGTGCCATCAGCCAAGCTCCCGGGGAAACAGATACGCAGTATTTT.